Below are 27 T cell receptor beta chains sequenced from a single sample in a study of blood T cell repertoires in COVID-19. The table came from immunoSEQ multiplex PCR; TCRdb's copy has only in-frame clones and leaves some out. Of roughly 260,000 clones listed, around nine tenths are singletons. The sample comprised PBMCs or T cells enriched from blood (not recorded which). These receptors were collected from a woman aged 18-30 years who had recovered from COVID-19.

CDR3 in DNA: TGTGCCAGTAGTATCCTGGGAGGGTACAATCAGCCCCAGCATTTT. As protein: CASSILGGYNQPQHF. The rearrangement links TRBV19 to TRBJ1-5; no clear D. The CDR3 contains 15 residues. The germline CDR1 and CDR2 sequences are LNHDA and SQIVND (reference sequence). The germline V and J ends were trimmed by 3 bases and 3 bases, with 12 bases remaining between them.

The V call is TRBV7-6, the J call TRBJ2-7; 11 nucleotides agree with TRBD2. From germline, CDR1 is SGHVS and CDR2 FNYEAQ. CDR3 length equals 16 residues. Trimming removed 5 bases from V and 0 bases from J; junction bases left unmatched: 6. DNA for the CDR3: TGTGCCAGCAGCCCGGGACTAGCGGAAAGCTCCTACGAGCAGTACTTC. This sequence encodes CASSPGLAESSYEQYF.

This chain uses TRBV3-1 (or the pseudogene TRBV3-2) with TRBJ1-4, with D possibly TRBD1 on 5 matching bases. The V end lost 3 bases, the J end lost 4 bases, and 15 bases lay between the germline ends. The CDR3 loop spans 16 amino acids. Germline V gives CDR1 LGHDT, CDR2 YNNKEL (reference sequence). The CDR3 DNA follows: TGTGCCAGCAGCCAGGGGGGTTCGGGTATTAATGAAAAACTGTTTTTT. Protein product: CASSQGGSGINEKLFF.

This clone has a single count. The chain is built from TRBV28 and TRBJ1-2; weak D call: TRBD1 (6 bases). From germline, CDR1 is MDHEN and CDR2 SYDVKM. V dropped 5 bases and J dropped 4 bases, with 17 bases sitting between them. This CDR3 region has 15 residues. The DNA for the CDR3 is TGTGCCAGCAGTGATCCCACAGGGTTTGCCTATGGCTACACCTTC. It specifies CASSDPTGFAYGYTF.

The chain combines TRBV6-5 with TRBJ2-2; tentatively, D is TRBD1 (5 bases). CDR1 is MNHEY and CDR2 is SVGAGI in the germline V gene. Trimming stripped 5 bases from V and 6 bases from J, with 10 bases between. The CDR3 consists of 13 residues. CDR3 sequence (DNA): TGTGCCAGCAGTATAGGGGCTTCCGGGGAGCTGTTTTTT. Its translation is CASSIGASGELFF.

CDR3 protein: CASSEPGLGYTF. CDR3 nucleotides: TGTGCCAGCAGTGAACCTGGACTGGGCTACACCTTC. The rearrangement links TRBV25-1 to TRBJ1-2; D uncertain. Trimming pared 2 bases from V and 8 bases from J, leaving 9 bases between. The CDR3 runs 12 residues. Germline assignment: CDR1 MGHDK and CDR2 SYGVNS.

The genes are TRBV20-1 and TRBJ2-1; TRBD2 matches 8 bases. CDR1 is DFQATT, CDR2 SNEGSKA, per germline (reference sequence). The CDR3 totals 14 residues. Germline trimming cut 3 bases from V and 7 bases from J; bases unmatched to any gene: 8. CDR3 nucleotides: TGCAGTGCTAGTTTCACTAGCGGAGGGAATGAGCAGTTCTTC. Translated, it gives CSASFTSGGNEQFF.

The chain carries TRBV7-9 and TRBJ1-2, with a possible D match to TRBD1 (5 bases). The CDR3 has 13 residues. The V and J ends lost 1 base and 5 bases respectively, with 8 bases between them. Germline V lookup: CDR1 SEHNR, CDR2 FQNEAQ (reference sequence). CDR3 nucleotide sequence: TGTGCCAGCAGCTTAGGACAGCTTTATGGCTACACCTTC. It specifies CASSLGQLYGYTF.

The J gene is TRBJ2-5, the V gene TRBV5-6, with 7 bases fitting TRBD1. Germline values: CDR1 SGHDT, CDR2 YYEEEE. With V trimmed by 3 bases and J by 2 bases, 7 bases remained unmatched. This CDR3 is 15 amino acids long. The CDR3 loop reads CASSYTTGPQETQYF. Written as DNA, the CDR3 is TGTGCCAGCAGCTACACGACAGGGCCACAAGAGACCCAGTACTTC.

The chain employs TRBV12-3 or TRBV12-4 and TRBJ1-2, with a possible D match to TRBD1 (5 bases). Trimming cost V 6 bases and J 4 bases, with 9 bases left between them. There are 12 residues in the CDR3. CDR3 residues: CASRATGYGYTF. The CDR3 coding sequence is TGTGCCAGCAGAGCCACAGGCTATGGCTACACCTTC.

The rearrangement uses TRBV7-9 and TRBJ2-3; TRBD2 might be the D (6 bases). The germline CDR1 and CDR2 sequences are SEHNR and FQNEAQ (reference sequence). The V and J ends lost 5 bases and 6 bases respectively, with 15 bases between them. This CDR3 has 14 residues. The CDR3 loop reads CASSGQGAGDTQYF. DNA of the CDR3: TGTGCCAGCAGCGGACAAGGAGCGGGCGATACGCAGTATTTT. The variable domain in full, with the rest retrieved from reference TRBV7-9 and TRBJ2-3, is DTGVSQNPRHKITKRGQNVTFRCDPISEHNRLYWYRQTLGQGPEFLTYFQNEAQLEKSRLLSDRFSAERPKGSFSTLEIQRTEQGDSAMYLCASSGQGAGDTQYFGPGTRLTVL.

The gene calls are TRBV9 and TRBJ2-1, with D possibly TRBD2 on 6 matching bases. In germline, CDR1 is SGDLS, CDR2 YYNGEE. V gave up 0 bases and J gave up 3 bases, with 10 bases separating them. The length of the CDR3 is 15 residues. The CDR3 bases are TGTGCCAGCAGCGTAGGGGCGGGGCTCTACAATGAGCAGTTCTTC. Its translation is CASSVGAGLYNEQFF.

J is TRBJ2-1 and V is TRBV11-3; 7 positions agree with TRBD1. CDR1 and CDR2 from the germline V gene are SGHNT and YENEEA. The CDR3 contains 17 residues. Trimming took 1 base from V and 0 from J; bases not matched to a gene: 6. The CDR3 DNA reads as TGTGCCAGCAGCTTAGGGACAGGTCGAAGCTCCTACAATGAGCAGTTCTTC. This codes for CASSLGTGRSSYNEQFF. The full variable domain, completed using reference TRBV11-3 and TRBJ2-1, is EAGVVQSPRYKIIEKKQPVAFWCNPISGHNTLYWYLQNLGQGPELLIRYENEEAVDDSQLPKDRFSAERLKGVDSTLKIQPAELGDSAVYLCASSLGTGRSSYNEQFFGPGTRLTVL.

The gene calls are TRBV6-5 and TRBJ1-2, with D tentatively TRBD1 (5 bases). V was clipped by 8 bases and J by 2 bases, with 18 bases between them. CDR1 and CDR2 (germline): MNHEY, SVGAGI. The CDR3 sequence is 15 residues long. CDR3 sequence (DNA): TGTGCCAGCCATGCCACAGGAGATCCCAACTATGGCTACACCTTC. It codes for CASHATGDPNYGYTF.

V usage is TRBV28 and J usage is TRBJ2-1; 8 bases match TRBD2. The length of the CDR3 is 17 residues. V was clipped by 5 bases and J by 0 bases; unmatched bases: 9. Germline CDR1 and CDR2: MDHEN and SYDVKM. The CDR3 region has the DNA TGTGCCAGCAGTCCACTACTAAGCGGGAGCTCCTACAATGAGCAGTTCTTC. It translates to CASSPLLSGSSYNEQFF.

J is TRBJ2-1 and V is TRBV19, with TRBD2 matching 7 bases. Germline CDR1 is LNHDA and CDR2 is SQIVND (reference sequence). The CDR3 is made up of 14 amino acids. J gave up 0 bases and V 11 bases, and 7 bases lay outside the gene matches. The chain's CDR3 is CAASSGFSYNEQFF. DNA for the CDR3: TGTGCCGCCTCTAGCGGATTCTCCTACAATGAGCAGTTCTTC.

The rearrangement uses TRBV11-2 and TRBJ2-7; D might be TRBD1 (6 bases). This CDR3 comprises 18 residues. Trimming stripped 1 base from V and 3 bases from J, with 22 bases between. Germline V lookup: CDR1 SGHAT, CDR2 FQNNGV. CDR3 sequence (DNA): TGTGCCAGCAGCTTAGCGGTACAGCCGGTCCAGGGGTTCTACGAGCAGTACTTC. It translates to CASSLAVQPVQGFYEQYF.

This chain joins TRBV10-3 and TRBJ1-2; 7 positions match TRBD1. Germline V lookup: CDR1 ENHRY, CDR2 SYGVKD. The CDR3 length is 15 residues. J lost 3 bases, V lost 4 bases, and 8 bases had no gene match. As DNA, the CDR3 is TGTGCCATCAGTGTAGGGGGCTGGAGCGACTATGGCTACACCTTC. It yields the protein CAISVGGWSDYGYTF.

V gene TRBV19 combines with J gene TRBJ2-7, with D perhaps matching TRBD2 (5 bases). Trimming took off 4 bases at V and 2 bases at J, with 9 bases between the two ends. Looked up from germline, CDR1 is LNHDA and CDR2 is SQIVND (reference sequence). The CDR3 is 13 residues long. The CDR3 nucleotides read TGTGCCAGTAGTAAGGCAGCGGCCTACGAGCAGTACTTC. Protein: CASSKAAAYEQYF.

Only one count was recorded for this clone. V is TRBV7-8 and J is TRBJ1-2; possible D gene TRBD1, 5 bases. The CDR3 runs 15 residues. Deletions cut 1 base from V and 2 bases from J, with 11 bases between. CDR1 is SGHVS, CDR2 FQNEAQ, per germline. The CDR3 DNA is TGTGCCAGCAGCTTAGGTGGACGGGGGAACTATGGCTACACCTTC. It translates to CASSLGGRGNYGYTF.

For this clone: Other DNA variants within this sample encode the same CDR3. V is TRBV3-1 (or the pseudogene TRBV3-2) and J is TRBJ1-2; TRBD1 might be the D (6 bases). CDR3 length: 13 residues. The germline CDR1 and CDR2 sequences are LGHDT and YNNKEL (reference sequence). Deletions cut 2 bases from V and 5 bases from J, with 9 bases between. The DNA of the CDR3 is TGTGCCAGCAGCCAACTTACAGGGTATGGCTACACCTTC. This sequence encodes CASSQLTGYGYTF.

With respect to this clone: The sample holds other DNA sequences that translate to the same CDR3. CDR3 loop: CASSLRTGGTDTQYF. The CDR3 bases are TGTGCCAGCAGCCTACGAACCGGGGGCACAGATACGCAGTATTTT. This chain links TRBV7-9 with TRBJ2-3; possible D gene TRBD2, 5 bases. V gave up 5 bases and J gave up 1 base, with 13 bases separating them. This CDR3 is built from 15 residues. CDR1 SEHNR and CDR2 FQNEAQ come from the germline V gene (reference sequence).

The chain joins TRBV7-9 to TRBJ2-1; tentatively, D is TRBD1 (6 bases). Trimming took 4 bases from V and 3 from J, leaving 25 bases between them. Germline CDR1 reads SEHNR; CDR2 reads FQNEAQ (reference sequence). This CDR3 region has 19 residues. The CDR3 DNA follows: TGTGCCAGCAGCTCGCCCGGGACATCCACTATGATCGGCTACAATGAGCAGTTCTTC. Translation: CASSSPGTSTMIGYNEQFF.

The V call is TRBV11-3, the J call TRBJ1-4; D is possibly TRBD1 (6 bases). The germline V gene encodes CDR1 SGHNT and CDR2 YENEEA. This CDR3 has 13 amino acids. V gave up 5 bases and J gave up 11 bases, with 15 bases separating them. The CDR3 loop is CASSSRTAYKLFF. The CDR3 coding sequence is TGTGCCAGCAGCAGTAGGACAGCCTATAAACTGTTTTTT. Full variable domain (missing parts from reference TRBV11-3 and TRBJ1-4): EAGVVQSPRYKIIEKKQPVAFWCNPISGHNTLYWYLQNLGQGPELLIRYENEEAVDDSQLPKDRFSAERLKGVDSTLKIQPAELGDSAVYLCASSSRTAYKLFFGSGTQLSVL.

The genes are TRBV19 and TRBJ1-1; 9 bases match TRBD1. The CDR3 is 16 amino acids. After removal of 4 bases from V and 6 bases from J, the junction contained 12 bases not matched to a gene. The V gene's germline CDR1 is LNHDA and CDR2 SQIVND (reference sequence). The CDR3 DNA sequence: TGTGCCAGTAGTAAAGGGGACAGGGTAGTTGGCGCTGAAGCTTTCTTT. Its protein is CASSKGDRVVGAEAFF. The full variable domain, in which reference TRBV19 and TRBJ1-1 provide the parts outside the CDR3, is DGGITQSPKYLFRKEGQNVTLSCEQNLNHDAMYWYRQDPGQGLRLIYYSQIVNDFQKGDIAEGYSVSREKKESFPLTVTSAQKNPTAFYLCASSKGDRVVGAEAFFGQGTRLTVV.

V is TRBV4-1 and J is TRBJ2-2; D is unclear. Between the trimmed V and J ends, which lost 6 bases and 6 bases, there was a span of 14 bases. The CDR3 runs 14 residues. Germline values: CDR1 MGHRA, CDR2 YSYEKL. The CDR3: CASSKLTVAGELFF. The DNA of the CDR3 is TGCGCCAGCAGTAAGTTAACGGTGGCCGGGGAGCTGTTTTTT.

V usage is TRBV9 and J usage is TRBJ2-1; D not certain. CDR1 is SGDLS, CDR2 YYNGEE, per germline. Deletions cut 0 bases from V and 3 bases from J, with 4 bases between. This CDR3 spans 13 amino acids. CDR3 coding DNA: TGTGCCAGCAGCGTAGCAGACTACAATGAGCAGTTCTTC. Translated: CASSVADYNEQFF.